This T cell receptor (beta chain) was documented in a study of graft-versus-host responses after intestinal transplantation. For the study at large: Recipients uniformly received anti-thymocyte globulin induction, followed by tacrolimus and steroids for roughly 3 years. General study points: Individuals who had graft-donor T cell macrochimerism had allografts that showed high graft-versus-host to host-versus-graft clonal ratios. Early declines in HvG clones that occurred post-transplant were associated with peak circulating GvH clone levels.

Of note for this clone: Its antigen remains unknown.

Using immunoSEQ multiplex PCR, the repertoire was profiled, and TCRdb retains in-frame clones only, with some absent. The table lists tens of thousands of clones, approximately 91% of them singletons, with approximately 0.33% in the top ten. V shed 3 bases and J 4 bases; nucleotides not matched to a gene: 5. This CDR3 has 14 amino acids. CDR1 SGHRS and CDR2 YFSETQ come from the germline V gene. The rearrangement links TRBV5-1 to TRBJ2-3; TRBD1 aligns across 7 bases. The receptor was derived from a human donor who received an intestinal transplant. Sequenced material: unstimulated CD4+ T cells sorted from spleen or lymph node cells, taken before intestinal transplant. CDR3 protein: CASSSGQAADTQYF. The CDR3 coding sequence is TGCGCCAGCAGCTCCGGACAGGCAGCAGATACGCAGTATTTT.